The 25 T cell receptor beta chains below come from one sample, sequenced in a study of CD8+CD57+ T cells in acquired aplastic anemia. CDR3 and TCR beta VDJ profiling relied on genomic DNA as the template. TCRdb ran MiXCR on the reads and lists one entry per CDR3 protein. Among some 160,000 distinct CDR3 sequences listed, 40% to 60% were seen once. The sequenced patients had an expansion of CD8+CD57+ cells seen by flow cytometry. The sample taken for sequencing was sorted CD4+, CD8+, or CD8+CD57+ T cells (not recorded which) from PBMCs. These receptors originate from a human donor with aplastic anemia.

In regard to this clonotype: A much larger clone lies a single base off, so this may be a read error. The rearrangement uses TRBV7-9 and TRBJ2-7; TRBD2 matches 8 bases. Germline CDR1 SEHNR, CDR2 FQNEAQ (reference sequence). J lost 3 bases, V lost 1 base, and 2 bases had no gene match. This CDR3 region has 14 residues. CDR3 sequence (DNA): TGTGCCAGCAGCTTAGGGACTAGCAACTACGAGCAGTACTTC. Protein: CASSLGTSNYEQYF.

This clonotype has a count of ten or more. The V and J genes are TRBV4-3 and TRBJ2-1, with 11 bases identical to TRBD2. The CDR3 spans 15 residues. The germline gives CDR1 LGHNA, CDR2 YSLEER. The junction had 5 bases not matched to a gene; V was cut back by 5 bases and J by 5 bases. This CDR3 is CASSFGTSGNNEQFF. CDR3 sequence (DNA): TGCGCCAGCAGCTTCGGGACTAGCGGTAACAATGAGCAGTTCTTC.

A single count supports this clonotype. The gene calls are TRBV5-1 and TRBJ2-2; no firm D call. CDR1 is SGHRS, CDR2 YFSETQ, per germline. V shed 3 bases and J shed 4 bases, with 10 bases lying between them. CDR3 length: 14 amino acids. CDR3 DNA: TGCGCCAGCAGCTGGCAGGCTGGCACCGGGGAGCTGTTTTTT. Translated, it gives CASSWQAGTGELFF.

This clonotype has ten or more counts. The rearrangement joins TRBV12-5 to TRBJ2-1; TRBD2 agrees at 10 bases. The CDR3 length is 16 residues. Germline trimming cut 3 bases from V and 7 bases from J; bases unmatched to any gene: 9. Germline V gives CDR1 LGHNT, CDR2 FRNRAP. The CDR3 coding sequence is TGTGCTAGTGGTTTTCCCAGCGGGAGGGCCGGGAATGAGCAGTTCTTC. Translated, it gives CASGFPSGRAGNEQFF.

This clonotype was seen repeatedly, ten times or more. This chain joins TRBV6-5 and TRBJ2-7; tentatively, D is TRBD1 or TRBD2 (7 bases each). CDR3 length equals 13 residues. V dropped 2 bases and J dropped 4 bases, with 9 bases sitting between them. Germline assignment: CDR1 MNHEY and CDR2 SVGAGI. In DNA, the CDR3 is TGTGCCAGCAGTTACCAGGGGGGGTACGAGCAGTACTTC. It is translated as CASSYQGGYEQYF.

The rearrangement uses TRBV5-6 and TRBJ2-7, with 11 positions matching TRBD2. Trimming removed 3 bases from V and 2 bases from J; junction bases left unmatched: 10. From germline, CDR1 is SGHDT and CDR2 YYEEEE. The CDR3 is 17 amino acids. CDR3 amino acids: CASSSGTSGIWAYEQYF. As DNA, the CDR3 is TGTGCCAGCAGCTCCGGGACTAGCGGAATCTGGGCCTACGAGCAGTACTTC.

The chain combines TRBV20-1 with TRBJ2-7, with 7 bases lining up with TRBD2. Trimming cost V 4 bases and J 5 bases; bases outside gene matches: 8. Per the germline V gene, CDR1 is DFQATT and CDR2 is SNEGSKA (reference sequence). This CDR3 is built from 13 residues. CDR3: CSATEAGVDEQYV. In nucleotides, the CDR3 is TGCAGTGCTACCGAGGCGGGGGTGGACGAGCAGTACGTC.

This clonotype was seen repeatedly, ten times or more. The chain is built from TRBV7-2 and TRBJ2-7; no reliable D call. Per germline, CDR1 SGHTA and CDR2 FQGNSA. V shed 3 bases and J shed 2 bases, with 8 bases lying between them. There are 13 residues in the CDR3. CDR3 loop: CASSFPTAYEQYF. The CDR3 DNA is TGTGCCAGCAGCTTCCCGACCGCCTACGAGCAGTACTTC.

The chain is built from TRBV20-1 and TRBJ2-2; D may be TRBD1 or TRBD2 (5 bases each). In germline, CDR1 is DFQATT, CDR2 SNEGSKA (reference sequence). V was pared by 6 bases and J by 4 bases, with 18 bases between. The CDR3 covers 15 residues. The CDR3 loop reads CSASSYSGTTGELFF. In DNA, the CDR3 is TGCAGTGCCAGCAGTTACTCAGGGACCACCGGGGAGCTGTTTTTT.

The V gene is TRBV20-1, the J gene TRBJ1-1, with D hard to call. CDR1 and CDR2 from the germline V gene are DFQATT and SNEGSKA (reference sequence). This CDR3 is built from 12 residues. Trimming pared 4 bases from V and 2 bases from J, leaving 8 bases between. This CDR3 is CSATADNTEAFF. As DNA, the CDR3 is TGCAGTGCTACGGCCGACAACACTGAAGCTTTCTTT.

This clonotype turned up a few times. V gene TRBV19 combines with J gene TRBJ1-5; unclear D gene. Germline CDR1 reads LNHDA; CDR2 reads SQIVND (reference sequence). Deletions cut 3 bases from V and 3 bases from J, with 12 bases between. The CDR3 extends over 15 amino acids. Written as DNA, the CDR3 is TGTGCCAGTAGTATGGACGCTTCGAACAATCAGCCCCAGCATTTT. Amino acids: CASSMDASNNQPQHF.

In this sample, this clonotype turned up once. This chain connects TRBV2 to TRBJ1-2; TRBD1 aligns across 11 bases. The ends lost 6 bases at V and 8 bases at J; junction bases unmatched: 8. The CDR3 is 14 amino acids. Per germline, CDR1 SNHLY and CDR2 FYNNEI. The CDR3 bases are TGTGCCAGCAGCCCTAGGGACAGGGGGACGGGCTACACCTTC. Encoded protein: CASSPRDRGTGYTF.

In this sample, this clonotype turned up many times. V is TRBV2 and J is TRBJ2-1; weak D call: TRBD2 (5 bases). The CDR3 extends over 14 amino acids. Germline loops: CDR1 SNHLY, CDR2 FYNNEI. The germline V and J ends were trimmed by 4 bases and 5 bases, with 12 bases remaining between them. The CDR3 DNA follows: TGTGCCAGCAGTGTCCGGACTTCAAACAATGAGCAGTTCTTC. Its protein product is CASSVRTSNNEQFF.

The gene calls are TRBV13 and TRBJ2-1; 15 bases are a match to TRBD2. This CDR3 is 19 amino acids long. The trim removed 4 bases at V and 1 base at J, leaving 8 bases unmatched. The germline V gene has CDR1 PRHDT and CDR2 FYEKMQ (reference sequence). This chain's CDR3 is CASSYGLAGGPGSYNEQFF. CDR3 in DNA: TGTGCCAGCAGCTACGGACTAGCGGGAGGGCCAGGTTCCTACAATGAGCAGTTCTTC.

For the CDR3, the DNA is TGCAGCGTTGTCGTTGGGGTCCGGGGGAACACTGAAGCTTTCTTT. Its protein is CSVVVGVRGNTEAFF. V and J are TRBV29-1 and TRBJ1-1, with D unclear. This CDR3 has 15 residues. Trimming removed 4 bases at V and 1 base at J, with 16 bases between. Germline CDR1 reads SQVTM; CDR2 reads ANQGSEA.

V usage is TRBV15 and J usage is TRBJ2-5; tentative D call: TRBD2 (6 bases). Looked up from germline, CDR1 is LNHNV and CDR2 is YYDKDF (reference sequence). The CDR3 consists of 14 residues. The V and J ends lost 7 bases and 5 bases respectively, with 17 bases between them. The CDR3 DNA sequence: TGTGCCACCACCTTGGACGGGGGACGGGAGACCCAGTACTTC. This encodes CATTLDGGRETQYF.

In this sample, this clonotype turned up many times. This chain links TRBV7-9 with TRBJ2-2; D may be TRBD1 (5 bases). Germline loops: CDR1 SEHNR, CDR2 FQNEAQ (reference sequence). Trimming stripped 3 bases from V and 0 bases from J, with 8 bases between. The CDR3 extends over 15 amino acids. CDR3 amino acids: CASSFGHPNTGELFF. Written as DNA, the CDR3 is TGTGCCAGCAGCTTCGGACACCCGAACACCGGGGAGCTGTTTTTT. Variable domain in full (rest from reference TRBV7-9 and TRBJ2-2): DTGVSQNPRHKITKRGQNVTFRCDPISEHNRLYWYRQTLGQGPEFLTYFQNEAQLEKSRLLSDRFSAERPKGSFSTLEIQRTEQGDSAMYLCASSFGHPNTGELFFGEGSRLTVL.

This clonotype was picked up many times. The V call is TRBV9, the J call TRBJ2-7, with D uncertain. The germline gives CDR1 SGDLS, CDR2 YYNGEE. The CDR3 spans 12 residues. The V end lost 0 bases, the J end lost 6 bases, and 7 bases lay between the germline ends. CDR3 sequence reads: CASSVAESEQYF. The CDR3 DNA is TGTGCCAGCAGCGTAGCTGAAAGCGAGCAGTACTTC.

The CDR3 sequence is CASSLGEGRQETQYF. CDR3 nucleotide sequence: TGTGCCAGCAGCTTGGGGGAAGGGAGGCAAGAGACCCAGTACTTC. The chain uses TRBV7-2 and TRBJ2-5; D is perhaps TRBD2 (6 bases). The V gene's germline CDR1 is SGHTA and CDR2 FQGNSA. Trimming took 3 bases from V and 2 from J, leaving 13 bases between them. This CDR3 region has 15 residues. Filled out from reference TRBV7-2 and TRBJ2-5, the complete variable domain reads GAGVSQSPSNKVTEKGKDVELRCDPISGHTALYWYRQSLGQGLEFLIYFQGNSAPDKSGLPSDRFSAERTGGSVSTLTIQRTQQEDSAVYLCASSLGEGRQETQYFGPGTRLLVL.

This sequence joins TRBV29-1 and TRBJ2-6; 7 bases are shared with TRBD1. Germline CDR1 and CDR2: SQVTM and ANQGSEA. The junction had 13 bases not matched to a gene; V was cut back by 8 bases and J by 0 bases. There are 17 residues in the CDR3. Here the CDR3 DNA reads TGCAGCCCATTTACAGGGGAAAGTCTCTCTGGGGCCAACGTCCTGACTTTC. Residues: CSPFTGESLSGANVLTF.

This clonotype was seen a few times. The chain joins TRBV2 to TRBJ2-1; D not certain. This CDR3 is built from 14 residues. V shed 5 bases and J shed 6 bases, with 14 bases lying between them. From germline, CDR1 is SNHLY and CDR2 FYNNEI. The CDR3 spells CASSLLSGPNEQFF. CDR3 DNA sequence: TGTGCCAGCAGTTTATTATCAGGCCCCAATGAGCAGTTCTTC.

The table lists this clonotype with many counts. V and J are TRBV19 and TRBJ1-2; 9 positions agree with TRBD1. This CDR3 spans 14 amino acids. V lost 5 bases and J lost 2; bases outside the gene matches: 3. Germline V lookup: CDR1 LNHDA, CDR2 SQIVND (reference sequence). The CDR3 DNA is TGTGCCAGTAGTCCTGGACAGGGGAACTATGGCTACACCTTC. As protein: CASSPGQGNYGYTF.

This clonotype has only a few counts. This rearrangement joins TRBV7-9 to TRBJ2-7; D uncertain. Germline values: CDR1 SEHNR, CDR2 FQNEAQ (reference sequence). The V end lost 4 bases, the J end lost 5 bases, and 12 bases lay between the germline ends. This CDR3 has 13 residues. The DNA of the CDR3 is TGTGCCAGCAGCTCCCCTACCAGCAACGAGCAGTACTTC. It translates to CASSSPTSNEQYF.

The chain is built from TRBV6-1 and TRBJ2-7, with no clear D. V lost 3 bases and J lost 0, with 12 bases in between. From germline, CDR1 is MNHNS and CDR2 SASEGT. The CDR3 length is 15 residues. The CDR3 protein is CASSDLGSISYEQYF. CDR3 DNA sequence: TGTGCCAGCAGTGACCTAGGCTCAATCTCCTACGAGCAGTACTTC.

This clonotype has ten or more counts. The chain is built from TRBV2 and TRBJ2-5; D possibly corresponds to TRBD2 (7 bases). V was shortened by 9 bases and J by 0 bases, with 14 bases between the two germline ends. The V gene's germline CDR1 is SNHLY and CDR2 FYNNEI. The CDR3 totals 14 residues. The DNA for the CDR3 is TGTGCCAGGGGGGGGCGGGGCTACCAAGAGACCCAGTACTTC. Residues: CARGGRGYQETQYF.